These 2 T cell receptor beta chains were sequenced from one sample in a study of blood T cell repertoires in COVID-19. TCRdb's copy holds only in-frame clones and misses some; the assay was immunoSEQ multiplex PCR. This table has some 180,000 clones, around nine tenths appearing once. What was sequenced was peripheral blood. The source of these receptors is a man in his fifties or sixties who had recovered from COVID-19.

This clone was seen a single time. The CDR3 DNA reads as TGTGCCAGCAGCTTACAGTGGGTAGCGGGGGTTCAAGAGACCCAGTACTTC. This sequence encodes CASSLQWVAGVQETQYF. The V call is TRBV7-2, the J call TRBJ2-5; TRBD2 matches 9 bases. The CDR3 runs 17 residues. V shed 2 bases and J 2 bases; nucleotides not matched to a gene: 9. The germline CDR1 and CDR2 sequences are SGHTA and FQGNSA.

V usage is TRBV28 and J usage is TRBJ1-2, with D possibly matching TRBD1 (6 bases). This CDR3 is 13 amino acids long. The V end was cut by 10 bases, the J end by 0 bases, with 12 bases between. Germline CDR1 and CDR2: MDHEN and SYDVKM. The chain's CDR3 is CATSDRTNYGYTF. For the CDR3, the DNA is TGTGCCACCTCGGACAGAACTAACTATGGCTACACCTTC.